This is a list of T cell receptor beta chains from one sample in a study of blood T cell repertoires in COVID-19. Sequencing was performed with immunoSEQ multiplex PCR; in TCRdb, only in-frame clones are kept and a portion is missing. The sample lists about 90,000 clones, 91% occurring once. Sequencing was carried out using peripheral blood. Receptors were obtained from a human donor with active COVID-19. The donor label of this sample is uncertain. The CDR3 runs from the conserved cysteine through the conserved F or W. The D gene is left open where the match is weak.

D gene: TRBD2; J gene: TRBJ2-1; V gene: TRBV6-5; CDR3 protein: CASRLLAGGYNEQFF; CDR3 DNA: TGTGCCAGCAGGCTACTAGCGGGGGGGTACAATGAGCAGTTCTTC
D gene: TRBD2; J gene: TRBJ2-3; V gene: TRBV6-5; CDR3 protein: CASSGRTREADTQYF; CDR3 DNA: TGTGCCAGCAGCGGCCGGACTAGAGAAGCAGATACGCAGTATTTT
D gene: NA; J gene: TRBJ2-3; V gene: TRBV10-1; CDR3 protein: CASSERGFTDTQYF; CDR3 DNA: TGCGCCAGCAGTGAGCGGGGGTTCACAGATACGCAGTATTTT
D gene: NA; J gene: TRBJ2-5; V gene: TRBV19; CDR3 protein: CASSIVGGTGETQYF; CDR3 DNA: TGTGCCAGTAGTATAGTAGGGGGTACAGGGGAGACCCAGTACTTC
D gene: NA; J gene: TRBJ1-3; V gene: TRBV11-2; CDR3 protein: CASSGWTASSGNTIYF; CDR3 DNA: TGTGCCAGCAGCGGATGGACAGCCTCCTCTGGAAACACCATATATTTT
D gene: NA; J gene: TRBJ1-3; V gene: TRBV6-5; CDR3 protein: CASTRASGNTIYF; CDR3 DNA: TGTGCCAGCACCAGGGCCTCTGGAAACACCATATATTTT
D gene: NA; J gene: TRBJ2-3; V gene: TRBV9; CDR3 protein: CASSVDGGWTDTQYF; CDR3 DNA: TGTGCCAGCAGCGTAGATGGGGGGTGGACAGATACGCAGTATTTT
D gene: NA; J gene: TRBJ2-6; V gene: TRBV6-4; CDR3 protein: CASSDLSGANVLTF; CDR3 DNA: TGTGCCAGCAGTGATCTCTCTGGGGCCAACGTCCTGACTTTC
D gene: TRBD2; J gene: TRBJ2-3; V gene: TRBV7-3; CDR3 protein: CASSNSGGRTDTQYF; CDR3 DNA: TGTGCCAGCTCCAATAGCGGGGGCCGCACAGATACGCAGTATTTT
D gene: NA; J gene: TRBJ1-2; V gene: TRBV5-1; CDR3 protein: CASSPLGQDGYTF; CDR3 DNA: TGCGCCAGCAGCCCTCTAGGACAAGATGGCTACACCTTC